Below are 5 T cell receptor beta chains sequenced from a single sample in a study of blood T cell repertoires in COVID-19. Sequenced by immunoSEQ multiplex PCR; TCRdb stores in-frame clones only, minus some. Seen here are about 180,000 clones, roughly four fifths observed once, and the top ten hold more than 5.5%. The sequenced sample consisted of peripheral blood. The receptors derive from a human donor in a cohort sampled during active COVID-19.

This clone was counted between two and nine times. The chain joins TRBV7-3 to TRBJ1-1; weak D call: TRBD1 (5 bases). V lost 5 bases to trimming and J lost 2 bases, with 9 bases between them. Looked up from germline, CDR1 is SGHTA and CDR2 is FQGTGA. The CDR3 loop spans 13 amino acids. This chain's CDR3 is CASSPDSNTEAFF. The DNA of the CDR3 is TGTGCCAGCAGCCCTGACAGCAACACTGAAGCTTTCTTT.

This chain joins TRBV6-6 and TRBJ2-2, with 7 bases identical to TRBD1. The ends lost 6 bases at V and 6 bases at J; junction bases unmatched: 13. Germline CDR1 and CDR2: MNHNY and SVGAGI (reference sequence). This CDR3 contains 16 residues. CDR3 protein: CASSPGQVDRAGELFF. The CDR3 DNA sequence: TGTGCCAGCAGCCCCGGACAGGTTGATAGGGCCGGGGAGCTGTTTTTT.

V usage is TRBV5-4 and J usage is TRBJ2-3, with 7 bases that match TRBD1. The germline V gene has CDR1 SGHNT and CDR2 YYREEE (reference sequence). J was trimmed by 1 base and V by 0 bases; bases with no gene match: 2. This CDR3 has 15 residues. This chain's CDR3 is CASSLEGARTDTQYF. CDR3 in DNA: TGTGCCAGCAGCTTGGAGGGGGCCCGCACAGATACGCAGTATTTT.

The rearrangement links TRBV30 to TRBJ1-1; TRBD1 matches at 9 bases. Trimming took 4 bases from V and 2 from J; bases not matched to a gene: 5. This CDR3 has 14 residues. CDR1 is GTSNPN, CDR2 SVGIG, per germline (reference sequence). CDR3 coding DNA: TGTGCCTGGATCACGGGACAGGGAAACACTGAAGCTTTCTTT. Amino acid sequence: CAWITGQGNTEAFF. The full variable domain, in which reference TRBV30 and TRBJ1-1 provide the parts outside the CDR3, is SQTIHQWPATLVQPVGSPLSLECTVEGTSNPNLYWYRQAAGRGLQLLFYSVGIGQISSEVPQNLSASRPQDRQFILSSKKLLLSDSGFYLCAWITGQGNTEAFFGQGTRLTVV.

This rearrangement joins TRBV3-1 (or the pseudogene TRBV3-2) to TRBJ1-3; weak D call: TRBD1 (5 bases). V was trimmed by 6 bases and J by 0 bases, leaving 12 bases between them. Germline CDR1 and CDR2: LGHDT and YNNKEL (reference sequence). The CDR3 extends over 15 amino acids. Written as DNA, the CDR3 is TGTGCCAGCAGTCGTACAGGTGACTCTGGAAACACCATATATTTT. This translates into CASSRTGDSGNTIYF.